The clone carrying this TCR beta chain is labeled as large. This record comes from a study of blood T cell repertoires in COVID-19. V lost 5 bases and J lost 5; bases outside the gene matches: 11. Germline loops: CDR1 SGHTA, CDR2 FQGTGA. The CDR3 covers 15 residues. Original processing notes: Estimated nucleated cell counts came from reference gene primer amplification. The repertoire was sequenced with immunoSEQ multiplex PCR; TCRdb's copy has only in-frame clones and lacks some. V and J calls and clone size are given by that table; D and trimming were obtained from the DNA. The repertoire consists of around 100,000 clones, with approximately 70% occurring once and the leading ten covering about 6%.

V usage is TRBV7-3 and J usage is TRBJ2-7; 8 bases match TRBD1. Sequenced input: peripheral blood. The clonotype was recovered from a man older than 75 with acute or convalescent COVID-19. CDR3 in amino acids: CASSAGQGTGNEQYF. DNA for the CDR3: TGTGCCAGCAGCGCAGGACAGGGTACGGGGAACGAGCAGTACTTC.